A single sample gave rise to the 23 T cell receptor beta chains below, sequenced in a study of technical replicates of blood from a handful of donors. TCRdb's table, derived via immunoSEQ multiplex PCR, lists solely in-frame clones and lacks some. The sample lists around 64,000 clones; about 94% were seen once. The sample consisted of PBMCs. These receptors all come from a human donor in good health. Some clones in this sample may be carry-over from other donors' samples.

This chain links TRBV7-9 with TRBJ2-2; TRBD1 aligns across 9 bases. This CDR3 contains 15 residues. V shed 3 bases and J 1 base; nucleotides not matched to a gene: 0. Germline loops: CDR1 SEHNR, CDR2 FQNEAQ (reference sequence). Written as DNA, the CDR3 is TGTGCCAGCAGCTTGGGACAGGGGAACACCGGGGAGCTGTTTTTT. It is translated as CASSLGQGNTGELFF.

J is TRBJ2-4 and V is TRBV4-1, with 7 bases identical to TRBD2. CDR1 and CDR2 (germline): MGHRA, YSYEKL. The CDR3 runs 18 residues. After removal of 3 bases from V and 6 bases from J, the junction contained 17 bases not matched to a gene. CDR3 sequence: CASSQRTGGSRNGNIQYF. For the CDR3, the DNA is TGCGCCAGCAGCCAGCGGACCGGGGGGTCTCGTAACGGAAACATTCAGTACTTC.

This chain connects TRBV23-1 to TRBJ2-1, with D possibly TRBD2 on 5 matching bases. TRBV23-1 is an ORF; its function is uncertain. Deletions cut 5 bases from V and 8 bases from J, with 16 bases between. The CDR3 runs to 14 residues. Written as DNA, the CDR3 is TGCGCCAGCAGTGATTTGGAGGAGGTCCATGAGCAGTTCTTC. The encoded protein is CASSDLEEVHEQFF.

This rearrangement joins TRBV6-1 to TRBJ1-2; the match to TRBD1 covers 7 bases. V shed 6 bases and J 8 bases; nucleotides not matched to a gene: 6. The CDR3 has 12 residues. Germline values: CDR1 MNHNS, CDR2 SASEGT. The CDR3 DNA sequence: TGTGCCAGCAGAAGACAGGGCCTGGGCTACACCTTC. It codes for CASRRQGLGYTF.

This clone is a singleton in its sample. The gene calls are TRBV4-2 and TRBJ2-7, with D possibly TRBD1 on 6 matching bases. V dropped 0 bases and J dropped 2 bases, with 8 bases sitting between them. This CDR3 region has 14 residues. CDR1 is LGHNA, CDR2 YNFKEQ, per germline. The CDR3 sequence is CASSQDRGPYEQYF. The CDR3, as DNA: TGTGCCAGCAGCCAAGACAGGGGTCCCTACGAGCAGTACTTC.

The chain has TRBV19 and TRBJ2-7; 7 bases are shared with TRBD2. Germline CDR1 is LNHDA and CDR2 is SQIVND (reference sequence). There are 15 residues in the CDR3. V shed 3 bases, J shed 0 bases, and the junction held 5 bases outside the gene matches. The CDR3 here is CASSISGGSSYEQYF. CDR3 coding DNA: TGTGCCAGTAGTATTTCGGGAGGCTCCTCCTACGAGCAGTACTTC.

The chain couples TRBV7-9 to TRBJ1-2, with no clear D. The CDR3 is made up of 12 amino acids. The ends were cut back, 4 bases at V and 3 bases at J, with 6 bases in the middle. The germline gives CDR1 SEHNR, CDR2 FQNEAQ (reference sequence). The CDR3 spells CASSSEDYGYTF. CDR3 coding DNA: TGTGCCAGCAGCTCAGAGGACTATGGCTACACCTTC.

This chain joins TRBV7-2 and TRBJ2-5, with 10 nucleotides matching TRBD2. This CDR3 has 15 amino acids. Looked up from germline, CDR1 is SGHTA and CDR2 is FQGNSA. V gave up 4 bases and J gave up 5 bases; unmatched junction bases: 7. In nucleotides, the CDR3 is TGTGCCAGCAGCTCGCCGACTAGCGGGTTCGAGACCCAGTACTTC. It is translated as CASSSPTSGFETQYF.

This sequence joins TRBV5-4 and TRBJ1-2; 8 bases fit TRBD1. V lost 4 bases, J lost 0 bases, and 11 bases stayed unmatched. The CDR3 contains 17 residues. Germline V gene data show CDR1 as SGHNT and CDR2 as YYREEE (reference sequence). CDR3 nucleotides: TGTGCCAGCAGCGTGGCGGGGGGCAGGGGGCCTAACTATGGCTACACCTTC. This codes for CASSVAGGRGPNYGYTF. Filled out from reference TRBV5-4 and TRBJ1-2, the complete variable domain reads ETGVTQSPTHLIKTRGQQVTLRCSSQSGHNTVSWYQQALGQGPQFIFQYYREEENGRGNFPPRFSGLQFPNYSSELNVNALELDDSALYLCASSVAGGRGPNYGYTFGSGTRLTVV.

The V and J genes are TRBV15 and TRBJ1-4; tentatively, D is TRBD1 (6 bases). CDR3 length equals 16 residues. V was clipped by 5 bases and J by 2 bases, with 15 bases between them. The germline CDR1 and CDR2 sequences are LNHNV and YYDKDF (reference sequence). In DNA form, the CDR3 reads TGTGCCACCAGCGAGGAACGCGACAGGACTAATGAAAAACTGTTTTTT. Encoded protein: CATSEERDRTNEKLFF.

This chain links TRBV2 with TRBJ1-2; D gene unclear. V shed 5 bases and J shed 0 bases, with 10 bases lying between them. Germline values: CDR1 SNHLY, CDR2 FYNNEI. There are 14 residues in the CDR3. CDR3 DNA: TGTGCCAGCAGTTCTATCGGGACTAACTATGGCTACACCTTC. Encoded protein: CASSSIGTNYGYTF.

The genes are TRBV5-6 and TRBJ2-3; D call uncertain. The CDR3 is made up of 16 amino acids. Germline V gene lookup returns CDR1 SGHDT and CDR2 YYEEEE. The ends were cut back, 4 bases at V and 0 bases at J, with 15 bases in the middle. The CDR3 DNA reads as TGTGCCAGCAGCGGTATCCCGGTTTTTAGCACAGATACGCAGTATTTT. Its translation: CASSGIPVFSTDTQYF.

J is TRBJ2-7 and V is TRBV2, with 9 bases identical to TRBD1. The CDR3 has 13 amino acids. With 7 bases clipped from V and 2 bases from J, the junction kept 3 bases outside the gene matches. From germline, CDR1 is SNHLY and CDR2 FYNNEI. The CDR3 DNA reads TGTGCCAGCAAAGACAGGGGGACCTACGAGCAGTACTTC. Translation gives CASKDRGTYEQYF.

The chain links TRBV2 to TRBJ1-4; D is possibly TRBD1 (6 bases). Germline CDR1 reads SNHLY; CDR2 reads FYNNEI. This CDR3 has 13 residues. V was trimmed by 4 bases and J by 10 bases, leaving 13 bases between them. CDR3 nucleotide sequence: TGTGCCAGCAGTGGACGGACAGTGGGAAAACTGTTTTTT. It encodes CASSGRTVGKLFF.

This clone was detected once. This chain links TRBV12-5 with TRBJ1-6; TRBD1 matches at 7 bases. The CDR3 spans 15 residues. Germline V gene data show CDR1 as LGHNT and CDR2 as FRNRAP. With 6 bases clipped from V and 7 bases from J, the junction kept 9 bases outside the gene matches. CDR3 nucleotides: TGTGCTAGTGGCCTCGCACGACAGGGAAATTCACCCCTCCACTTT. Its protein product is CASGLARQGNSPLHF.

The chain combines TRBV5-1 with TRBJ1-2; TRBD1 might be the D (6 bases). CDR1 and CDR2 (germline): SGHRS, YFSETQ. The CDR3 is made up of 13 amino acids. Deletions cut 1 base from V and 6 bases from J, with 10 bases between. CDR3 amino acids: CASSLSGGHGYTF. The CDR3 region has the DNA TGCGCCAGCAGCTTGTCGGGGGGGCATGGCTACACCTTC.

Note on this clone: This CDR3 is missing its conserved last phenylalanine or tryptophan, likely due to a read error. The DNA is left out, because the CDR3 cannot be placed on it with certainty; the CDR3 is given as TCRdb lists it. J is TRBJ2-7 and V is TRBV6-4; the tabulated D call, TRBD1, remains unverified against the DNA. CDR1 and CDR2 (germline): MRHNA, SNTAGT. The CDR3 totals 12 residues, both ends included. CDR3 amino acids: CASSQAGSVYTA.

The chain carries TRBV10-3 and TRBJ1-5, with D perhaps TRBD1 (5 bases). This CDR3 has 13 residues. Trimming pared 3 bases from V and 9 bases from J, leaving 12 bases between. Germline V gives CDR1 ENHRY, CDR2 SYGVKD. CDR3 residues: CAISDRVLGPQHF. DNA for the CDR3: TGTGCCATCAGTGACAGGGTCCTGGGGCCCCAGCATTTT.

V and J are TRBV4-1 and TRBJ1-2; D perhaps matches TRBD1 (6 bases). Germline assignment: CDR1 MGHRA and CDR2 YSYEKL. V was cut by 0 bases and J by 7 bases, with 12 bases left in between. The CDR3 loop spans 14 amino acids. The CDR3 nucleotides are TGCGCCAGCAGCCAAGAGAGGGGGAAGCGTGGCTACACCTTC. Protein sequence: CASSQERGKRGYTF.

This chain uses TRBV4-1 with TRBJ2-7; 14 bases map to TRBD2. V lost 4 bases, J lost 0 bases, and 5 bases stayed unmatched. Germline V CDR1 and CDR2: MGHRA, YSYEKL. The length of the CDR3 is 17 residues. The CDR3 DNA is TGCGCCAGCAGCCCCAGACTAGCGGGAGGGCCCTCCTACGAGCAGTACTTC. This sequence encodes CASSPRLAGGPSYEQYF.

The chain employs TRBV18 and TRBJ2-3; D unclear. Germline loops: CDR1 KGHSH, CDR2 LQKENI. This CDR3 is 17 amino acids long. V lost 3 bases to trimming and J lost 2 bases, with 18 bases between them. The DNA of the CDR3 is TGTGCCAGCTCACCGTCTCTTAGTAGTTCTTTCACAGATACGCAGTATTTT. Its translation is CASSPSLSSSFTDTQYF. The full variable domain, in which reference TRBV18 and TRBJ2-3 provide the parts outside the CDR3, is NAGVMQNPRHLVRRRGQEARLRCSPMKGHSHVYWYRQLPEEGLKFMVYLQKENIIDESGMPKERFSAEFPKEGPSILRIQQVVRGDSAAYFCASSPSLSSSFTDTQYFGPGTRLTVL.

This clone has only one observation. The genes are TRBV6-1 and TRBJ2-3, with D perhaps TRBD2 (7 bases). The CDR3 length is 15 residues. Germline CDR1 is MNHNS and CDR2 is SASEGT. V lost 8 bases and J lost 0, with 15 bases in between. The CDR3 loop reads CASFWEGGSTDTQYF. CDR3 nucleotide sequence: TGTGCCAGCTTCTGGGAGGGGGGGAGCACAGATACGCAGTATTTT.

This sequence joins TRBV7-6 and TRBJ2-3; TRBD2 aligns across 7 bases. This CDR3 has 14 amino acids. Germline assignment: CDR1 SGHVS and CDR2 FNYEAQ. V gave up 2 bases and J gave up 4 bases; unmatched junction bases: 3. For the CDR3, the DNA is TGTGCCAGCAGCTTACAGCGGGGTGCAGATACGCAGTATTTT. Translated: CASSLQRGADTQYF. Filled out from reference TRBV7-6 and TRBJ2-3, the complete variable domain reads GAGVSQSPRYKVTKRGQDVALRCDPISGHVSLYWYRQALGQGPEFLTYFNYEAQQDKSGLPNDRFSAERPEGSISTLTIQRTEQRDSAMYRCASSLQRGADTQYFGPGTRLTVL.